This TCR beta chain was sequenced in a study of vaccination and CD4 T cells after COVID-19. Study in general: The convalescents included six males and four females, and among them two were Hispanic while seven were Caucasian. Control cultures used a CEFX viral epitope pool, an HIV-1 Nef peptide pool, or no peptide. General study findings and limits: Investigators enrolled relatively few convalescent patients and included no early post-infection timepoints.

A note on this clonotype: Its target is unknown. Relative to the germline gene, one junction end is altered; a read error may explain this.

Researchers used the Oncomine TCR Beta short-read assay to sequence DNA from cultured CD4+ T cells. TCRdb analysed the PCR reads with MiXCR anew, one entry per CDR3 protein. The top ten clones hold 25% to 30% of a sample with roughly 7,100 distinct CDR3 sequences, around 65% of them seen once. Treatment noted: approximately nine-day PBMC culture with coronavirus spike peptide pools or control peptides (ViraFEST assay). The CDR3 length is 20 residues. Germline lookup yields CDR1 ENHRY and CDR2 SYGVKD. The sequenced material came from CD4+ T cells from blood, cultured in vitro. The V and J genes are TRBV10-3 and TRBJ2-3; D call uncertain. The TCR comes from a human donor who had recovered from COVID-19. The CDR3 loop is CASSYLARIVGTENTDTQYF. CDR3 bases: TGTGCCAGCAGTTACTTGGCGCGAATTGTGGGTACAGAAAACACAGATACGCAGTATTTT.